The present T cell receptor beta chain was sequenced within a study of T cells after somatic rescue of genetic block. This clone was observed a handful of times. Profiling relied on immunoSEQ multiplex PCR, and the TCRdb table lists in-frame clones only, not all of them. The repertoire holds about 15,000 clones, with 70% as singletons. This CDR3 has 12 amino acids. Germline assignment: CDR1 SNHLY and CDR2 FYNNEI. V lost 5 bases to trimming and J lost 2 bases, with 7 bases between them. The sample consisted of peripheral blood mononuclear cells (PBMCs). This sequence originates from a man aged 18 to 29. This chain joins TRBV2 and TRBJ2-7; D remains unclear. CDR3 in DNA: TGTGCCAGCAGTTGGCTTACCTACGAGCAGTACTTC. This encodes CASSWLTYEQYF.